The next 29 T cell receptor beta chains were all read from a single sample in a study of blood T cell repertoires in COVID-19. TCRdb's copy holds only in-frame clones and misses some; the assay was immunoSEQ multiplex PCR. The sample holds roughly 410,000 clones; 70% to 90% are singletons and the top ten take approximately 1.5%. The sample taken for sequencing was peripheral blood. The receptors originated from a woman aged 40 to 50 with COVID-19, enrolled during active disease.

The V gene is TRBV9, the J gene TRBJ1-2; 8 bases fit TRBD1. Germline V gene lookup returns CDR1 SGDLS and CDR2 YYNGEE. Trimming removed 0 bases from V and 8 bases from J; junction bases left unmatched: 9. The CDR3 sequence is 15 residues long. CDR3 loop: CASSVGSGQGEGYTF. CDR3 coding DNA: TGTGCCAGCAGCGTAGGGAGCGGACAGGGAGAGGGCTACACCTTC.

The chain is built from TRBV27 and TRBJ2-6, with 8 positions matching TRBD1. Trimming took 1 base from V and 0 from J; bases not matched to a gene: 8. CDR3 size: 19 residues. In germline, CDR1 is MNHEY, CDR2 SMNVEV (reference sequence). The CDR3 nucleotides are TGTGCCAGCAGTTTATTTTTGGCAGGGGGCCTCTCTGGGGCCAACGTCCTGACTTTC. It specifies CASSLFLAGGLSGANVLTF.

As regards this clone: Other DNA sequences within the sample encode an identical CDR3. The rearrangement links TRBV18 to TRBJ1-1; a possible D gene is TRBD1 (6 bases). In germline, CDR1 is KGHSH, CDR2 LQKENI. Deletions cut 3 bases from V and 1 base from J, with 9 bases between. This CDR3 comprises 14 residues. The CDR3, as DNA: TGTGCCAGCTCACCCAGGACAGCGAACACTGAAGCTTTCTTT. Encoded protein: CASSPRTANTEAFF.

This clone was observed a single time. This CDR3 is CASSLYVQEQYF. The CDR3 DNA follows: TGTGCCAGCAGCTTGTATGTCCAGGAGCAGTACTTC. The chain employs TRBV5-6 and TRBJ2-7; D remains unclear. V was cut by 1 base and J by 7 bases, with 9 bases left in between. From germline, CDR1 is SGHDT and CDR2 YYEEEE. CDR3 length: 12 residues.

V gene TRBV3-1 (or the pseudogene TRBV3-2) combines with J gene TRBJ2-3; D possibly corresponds to TRBD1 (5 bases). Trimming took off 0 bases at V and 5 bases at J, with 6 bases between the two ends. This CDR3 contains 13 residues. In germline, CDR1 is LGHDT, CDR2 YNNKEL (reference sequence). In nucleotides, the CDR3 is TGTGCCAGCAGCCAAGACAGGGAAGATACGCAGTATTTT. Translation: CASSQDREDTQYF.

The chain joins TRBV28 to TRBJ2-2, with D possibly matching TRBD2 (6 bases). V lost 7 bases, J lost 7 bases, and 16 bases lay in between. Germline values: CDR1 MDHEN, CDR2 SYDVKM. The CDR3 runs 14 residues. The CDR3 protein is CASTLLARHGELFF. The CDR3 bases are TGTGCCAGCACCCTCCTAGCGCGGCACGGGGAGCTGTTTTTT.

This clone has just one count. The rearrangement joins TRBV29-1 to TRBJ1-4; 7 bases fit TRBD1. With 5 bases clipped from V and 7 bases from J, the junction kept 13 bases outside the gene matches. Germline loops: CDR1 SQVTM, CDR2 ANQGSEA. The CDR3 extends over 15 amino acids. CDR3 loop: CSVSVGGIRGEKLFF. CDR3 nucleotide sequence: TGCAGCGTTAGCGTAGGGGGCATTCGAGGTGAAAAACTGTTTTTT.

This clone was detected many times. V usage is TRBV3-1 (or the pseudogene TRBV3-2) and J usage is TRBJ1-4; the D is unclear. There are 17 residues in the CDR3. The germline V gene has CDR1 LGHDT and CDR2 YNNKEL (reference sequence). V shed 6 bases and J shed 2 bases, with 19 bases lying between them. CDR3: CASRLDTGRGTNEKLFF. The CDR3 bases are TGTGCCAGCAGGCTAGACACGGGTAGAGGGACTAATGAAAAACTGTTTTTT.

The J gene is TRBJ1-2, the V gene TRBV9; weak D call: TRBD1 (5 bases). Deletions cut 1 base from V and 3 bases from J, with 7 bases between. The CDR3 is made up of 13 amino acids. Germline lookup yields CDR1 SGDLS and CDR2 YYNGEE. The CDR3 region has the DNA TGTGCCAGCAGCGTACAGGGTGACTATGGCTACACCTTC. Its translation is CASSVQGDYGYTF. Complete variable domain (other parts from reference TRBV9 and TRBJ1-2): DSGVTQTPKHLITATGQRVTLRCSPRSGDLSVYWYQQSLDQGLQFLIQYYNGEERAKGNILERFSAQQFPDLHSELNLSSLELGDSALYFCASSVQGDYGYTFGSGTRLTVV.

This rearrangement joins TRBV9 to TRBJ1-6, with D tentatively TRBD1 (5 bases). This CDR3 is 15 amino acids long. V was trimmed by 4 bases and J by 7 bases, leaving 15 bases between them. Germline V lookup: CDR1 SGDLS, CDR2 YYNGEE. In nucleotides, the CDR3 is TGTGCCAGCAGCATTCTCGACAGCAGCAATTCACCCCTCCACTTT. This encodes CASSILDSSNSPLHF.

A word on this clone: Germline and junction disagree at one end, which may indicate a read error. The chain couples TRBV6-5 to TRBJ1-1; D call uncertain. CDR1 is MNHEY and CDR2 is SVGAGI in the germline V gene. The CDR3 has 14 residues. This CDR3 is CASSYSYSGSELLF. The CDR3 DNA reads as TGTGCCAGCAGTTACTCATACTCGGGATCGGAGCTTCTTTTT.

The V and J genes are TRBV10-3 and TRBJ2-1; 9 bases fit TRBD2. V was pared by 2 bases and J by 0 bases, with 8 bases of the junction left unmatched. The germline gives CDR1 ENHRY, CDR2 SYGVKD. This CDR3 spans 18 amino acids. CDR3 in amino acids: CAISEGYSGRVSYNEQFF. The CDR3 coding sequence is TGTGCCATCAGTGAGGGGTATAGCGGGAGAGTCTCCTACAATGAGCAGTTCTTC.

The chain couples TRBV28 to TRBJ1-2, with 8 positions matching TRBD1. J gave up 8 bases and V 10 bases, and 21 bases lay outside the gene matches. Germline V gives CDR1 MDHEN, CDR2 SYDVKM. This CDR3 is 16 amino acids long. CDR3 protein: CAIRKGQASKFYGYTF. The CDR3 DNA is TGTGCCATCAGAAAGGGACAGGCCTCCAAGTTTTACGGCTACACCTTC.

V is TRBV7-8 and J is TRBJ1-5; a weak D match, TRBD1 (6 bases). Trimming removed 4 bases at V and 7 bases at J, with 20 bases between. CDR3 length: 16 residues. Per the germline V gene, CDR1 is SGHVS and CDR2 is FQNEAQ. As DNA, the CDR3 is TGTGCCAGCAGCTCCTACCGTGCAGGGGCTTTGCAGCCCCAGCATTTT. This gives the protein CASSSYRAGALQPQHF.

This chain connects TRBV18 to TRBJ1-1; possible D gene TRBD1, 6 bases. V lost 8 bases and J lost 7, with 17 bases in between. Per the germline V gene, CDR1 is KGHSH and CDR2 is LQKENI. CDR3 length equals 13 residues. The CDR3 nucleotides are TGTGCCAGCACCCGTGTGGGGGCGCTTGAAGCTTTCTTT. It specifies CASTRVGALEAFF. Combining the CDR3 with reference TRBV18 and TRBJ1-1 gives the whole variable domain NAGVMQNPRHLVRRRGQEARLRCSPMKGHSHVYWYRQLPEEGLKFMVYLQKENIIDESGMPKERFSAEFPKEGPSILRIQQVVRGDSAAYFCASTRVGALEAFFGQGTRLTVV.

The rearrangement links TRBV15 to TRBJ1-5; the D gene is possibly TRBD1 (6 bases). The V end was cut by 3 bases, the J end by 8 bases, with 11 bases between. The CDR3 loop spans 13 amino acids. Germline assignment: CDR1 LNHNV and CDR2 YYDKDF (reference sequence). The CDR3 spells CATSSYREKPQHF. CDR3 nucleotides: TGTGCCACCAGCAGTTACAGGGAAAAGCCCCAGCATTTT.

The rearrangement joins TRBV7-3 to TRBJ1-6, with 7 bases lining up with TRBD1. Germline V lookup: CDR1 SGHTA, CDR2 FQGTGA. The CDR3 is 14 residues long. V was clipped by 4 bases and J by 7 bases; unmatched bases: 4. The CDR3 sequence is CASSSQGVNSPLHF. CDR3 sequence (DNA): TGTGCCAGCAGCTCCCAGGGGGTAAATTCACCCCTCCACTTT.

This clone was seen just once. The rearrangement joins TRBV7-3 to TRBJ1-1; unclear D gene. CDR1 SGHTA and CDR2 FQGTGA come from the germline V gene. CDR3 length: 13 residues. The V and J ends lost 1 base and 9 bases respectively, with 12 bases between them. CDR3 residues: CASSLNLQTQAFF. CDR3 coding DNA: TGTGCCAGCAGCTTAAATCTGCAAACTCAAGCTTTCTTT. Complete variable domain (other parts from reference TRBV7-3 and TRBJ1-1): GAGVSQTPSNKVTEKGKYVELRCDPISGHTALYWYRQSLGQGPEFLIYFQGTGAADDSGLPNDRFFAVRPEGSVSTLKIQRTERGDSAVYLCASSLNLQTQAFFGQGTRLTVV.

This clone has a single count. The chain carries TRBV7-2 and TRBJ1-5; D uncertain. Trimming removed 4 bases at V and 7 bases at J, with 8 bases between. The V gene's germline CDR1 is SGHTA and CDR2 FQGNSA. CDR3 length equals 12 residues. The CDR3 bases are TGTGCCAGCAGCTCATGGGCACAGCCCCAGCATTTT. Translation: CASSSWAQPQHF.

The rearrangement uses TRBV29-1 and TRBJ2-2; D is ambiguous. The CDR3 has 13 amino acids. Trimming cost V 6 bases and J 4 bases, with 12 bases left between them. From germline, CDR1 is SQVTM and CDR2 ANQGSEA. CDR3: CSVDIDTTGELFF. The CDR3 bases are TGCAGCGTAGACATTGACACCACCGGGGAGCTGTTTTTT.

This chain connects TRBV2 to TRBJ1-4, with D possibly matching TRBD1 (6 bases). Per germline, CDR1 SNHLY and CDR2 FYNNEI. Trimming left V 3 bases short and J 4 bases short, with 12 bases between. This CDR3 is 15 amino acids long. Written as DNA, the CDR3 is TGTGCCAGCAGTGACTTTGGACAGATTAATGAAAAACTGTTTTTT. This gives the protein CASSDFGQINEKLFF. Full variable domain (rest looked up from reference TRBV2 and TRBJ1-4): EPEVTQTPSHQVTQMGQEVILRCVPISNHLYFYWYRQILGQKVEFLVSFYNNEISEKSEIFDDQFSVERPDGSNFTLKIRSTKLEDSAMYFCASSDFGQINEKLFFGSGTQLSVL.

The chain employs TRBV18 and TRBJ2-1, with D possibly TRBD2 on 6 matching bases. The CDR3 length is 14 residues. Germline loops: CDR1 KGHSH, CDR2 LQKENI. Trimming left V 4 bases short and J 4 bases short, with 11 bases between. The CDR3 here is CASSQEGRYNEQFF. CDR3 DNA: TGTGCCAGCTCACAGGAGGGCCGTTACAATGAGCAGTTCTTC.

The chain uses TRBV27 and TRBJ1-5; 7 bases align to TRBD1. J lost 3 bases, V lost 3 bases, and 20 bases had no gene match. Per germline, CDR1 MNHEY and CDR2 SMNVEV (reference sequence). This CDR3 comprises 20 residues. CDR3 in amino acids: CASSFGKETGKRDTNQPQHF. As DNA, the CDR3 is TGTGCCAGCAGTTTTGGGAAGGAGACAGGGAAGAGGGACACCAATCAGCCCCAGCATTTT.

This clone was seen once. The CDR3 DNA reads as TGTGCCAGCAGCTTAGAACCCCAGGGTTCGAAAGAGACCCAGTACTTC. Amino acid sequence: CASSLEPQGSKETQYF. The rearrangement links TRBV7-8 to TRBJ2-5, with D perhaps TRBD1 (5 bases). CDR1 is SGHVS and CDR2 is FQNEAQ in the germline V gene. Trimming left V 1 base short and J 3 bases short, with 15 bases between. CDR3 length: 16 residues.

The genes are TRBV7-2 and TRBJ1-5; 10 bases match TRBD1. The germline V gene has CDR1 SGHTA and CDR2 FQGNSA. The CDR3 is made up of 15 amino acids. Trimming removed 6 bases from V and 9 bases from J; junction bases left unmatched: 11. This CDR3 is CASSLRGQGEGPQHF. CDR3 in DNA: TGTGCCAGCAGTCTTCGTGGACAGGGGGAAGGGCCCCAGCATTTT.

The gene calls are TRBV9 and TRBJ1-6; tentatively, D is TRBD1 (6 bases). CDR1 SGDLS and CDR2 YYNGEE come from the germline V gene. The CDR3 extends over 16 amino acids. V was pared by 3 bases and J by 5 bases, with 15 bases between. The CDR3 DNA follows: TGTGCCAGCAGCGATACAGGGATTCTAGATAATTCACCCCTCCACTTT. Translated, it gives CASSDTGILDNSPLHF.

This clone is a singleton in its sample. The rearrangement joins TRBV6-6 to TRBJ1-3, with D uncertain. Germline lookup yields CDR1 MNHNY and CDR2 SVGAGI (reference sequence). The CDR3 consists of 14 residues. Between the trimmed V and J ends, which lost 2 bases and 3 bases, there was a span of 8 bases. CDR3: CASSYQGVGNTIYF. In nucleotides, the CDR3 is TGTGCCAGCAGTTACCAAGGAGTTGGAAACACCATATATTTT.

V and J are TRBV28 and TRBJ1-1, with 7 bases that match TRBD1. The length of the CDR3 is 12 residues. Germline V gene data show CDR1 as MDHEN and CDR2 as SYDVKM. With 4 bases clipped from V and 9 bases from J, the junction kept 5 bases outside the gene matches. The CDR3 region has the DNA TGTGCCAGCAGTTATACAGGGGCGAAAGCTTTCTTT. It yields the protein CASSYTGAKAFF.

This rearrangement joins TRBV18 to TRBJ2-5; weak D call: TRBD2 (5 bases). V gave up 0 bases and J gave up 9 bases, with 11 bases separating them. The CDR3 contains 13 residues. Germline CDR1 reads KGHSH; CDR2 reads LQKENI. CDR3 in DNA: TGTGCCAGCTCACCACCGGGAAGTAGCGCCCAGTACTTC. As protein: CASSPPGSSAQYF.